The 25 T cell receptor beta chains in this list originate from one sample, sequenced in a study of OX40 agonist ivuxolimab in advanced cancers. Profiled with immunoSEQ multiplex PCR; TCRdb holds only in-frame clones, not every one. The sample holds 100,000 to 150,000 clones, 80% to 95% seen once. The sequencing used CD4+ or CD8+ T cells sorted from blood, collected in a trial of the OX40 agonist ivuxolimab. The receptors were gathered from an adult with an advanced solid tumor such as melanoma, head and neck, liver or kidney cancer.

The V and J genes are TRBV19 and TRBJ1-1, with D possibly being TRBD1 (5 bases). V was cut by 4 bases and J by 10 bases, with 19 bases left in between. CDR1 is LNHDA and CDR2 is SQIVND in the germline V gene (reference sequence). The CDR3 length is 14 residues. The CDR3 sequence: CASSTDNQGSPAFF. The DNA for the CDR3 is TGTGCCAGTAGTACCGATAACCAGGGAAGCCCAGCTTTCTTT.

V gene TRBV4-1 combines with J gene TRBJ2-1; 11 bases are a match to TRBD1. The V segment lost 4 bases and the J segment 4 bases; nucleotides outside the gene matches: 6. This CDR3 is 16 amino acids long. Germline V gene data show CDR1 as MGHRA and CDR2 as YSYEKL. CDR3 nucleotide sequence: TGCGCCAGCAGCCGCCGGGGACAGGGGGGATACAATGAGCAGTTCTTC. It encodes CASSRRGQGGYNEQFF.

The V and J genes are TRBV7-2 and TRBJ2-5; TRBD2 matches at 8 bases. Germline CDR1 SGHTA, CDR2 FQGNSA. The CDR3 totals 16 residues. V was clipped by 4 bases and J by 4 bases; unmatched bases: 11. The CDR3 DNA is TGTGCCAGCAGCTCAAGTACACGGGAGGGCCGAGAGACCCAGTACTTC. Translated: CASSSSTREGRETQYF.

The rearrangement uses TRBV10-3 and TRBJ1-4; possibly TRBD1 for D (5 bases). V was cut by 8 bases and J by 0 bases, with 10 bases left in between. Germline V lookup: CDR1 ENHRY, CDR2 SYGVKD. The CDR3 sequence is 14 residues long. This CDR3 is CAIRDAATNEKLFF. The CDR3 DNA follows: TGTGCCATCCGGGACGCTGCAACTAATGAAAAACTGTTTTTT.

This CDR3 reads CASSQAYGNTIYF. The CDR3 coding sequence is TGCGCCAGCAGCCAGGCCTACGGAAACACCATATATTTT. The chain recombines TRBV4-1 with TRBJ1-3; the D is unclear. This CDR3 is built from 13 residues. The germline V and J ends were trimmed by 3 bases and 4 bases, with 7 bases remaining between them. The germline CDR1 and CDR2 sequences are MGHRA and YSYEKL.

CDR3 in amino acids: CASSLLRTDYNEQFF. The CDR3 nucleotides read TGTGCCAGCAGCTTACTGAGGACAGATTACAATGAGCAGTTCTTC. This chain uses TRBV7-9 with TRBJ2-1; the D gene is possibly TRBD1 (6 bases). CDR3 length equals 15 residues. Deletions cut 2 bases from V and 4 bases from J, with 12 bases between. CDR1 is SEHNR and CDR2 is FQNEAQ in the germline V gene (reference sequence).

In its sample, this clone was seen a few times. V usage is TRBV29-1 and J usage is TRBJ1-2; maybe TRBD1 (6 bases). The CDR3 has 14 amino acids. CDR1 SQVTM and CDR2 ANQGSEA come from the germline V gene. The ends were cut back, 5 bases at V and 8 bases at J, with 21 bases in the middle. The CDR3 here is CSVLQGRGVMGYTF. DNA of the CDR3: TGCAGCGTTCTCCAGGGGCGCGGCGTTATGGGCTACACCTTC. Together with reference TRBV29-1 and TRBJ1-2, the CDR3 gives the full variable domain: SAVISQKPSRDICQRGTSLTIQCQVDSQVTMMFWYRQQPGQSLTLIATANQGSEATYESGFVIDKFPISRPNLTFSTLTVSNMSPEDSSIYLCSVLQGRGVMGYTFGSGTRLTVV.

This chain connects TRBV9 to TRBJ2-3, with D possibly matching TRBD2 (6 bases). The CDR3 has 14 residues. Germline CDR1 and CDR2: SGDLS and YYNGEE. V was clipped by 3 bases and J by 0 bases, with 8 bases between them. The CDR3 spells CASSGGLSTDTQYF. CDR3 DNA sequence: TGTGCCAGCAGCGGGGGACTTAGCACAGATACGCAGTATTTT. The variable domain in full, completed from reference TRBV9 and TRBJ2-3, reads DSGVTQTPKHLITATGQRVTLRCSPRSGDLSVYWYQQSLDQGLQFLIQYYNGEERAKGNILERFSAQQFPDLHSELNLSSLELGDSALYFCASSGGLSTDTQYFGPGTRLTVL.

The gene calls are TRBV5-1 and TRBJ2-5; perhaps D is TRBD1 or TRBD2 (5 bases each). The CDR3 covers 14 residues. CDR1 and CDR2 from the germline V gene are SGHRS and YFSETQ. V was clipped by 2 bases and J by 0 bases, with 8 bases between them. The CDR3 loop is CASSFQGDQETQYF. CDR3 sequence (DNA): TGCGCCAGCAGCTTTCAGGGAGACCAAGAGACCCAGTACTTC.

The CDR3 DNA reads TGTGCCAGCAGTGACCCCCTATCTGATGAGCAGTTCTTC. Its translation is CASSDPLSDEQFF. The J gene is TRBJ2-1, the V gene TRBV25-1, with D unresolved. Germline lookup yields CDR1 MGHDK and CDR2 SYGVNS. V lost 3 bases and J 8 bases, leaving 11 bases between the germline ends. This CDR3 is 13 amino acids long.

This chain uses TRBV11-3 with TRBJ2-1; possible D gene TRBD2, 5 bases. The V end lost 1 base, the J end lost 3 bases, and 13 bases lay between the germline ends. Germline CDR1 and CDR2: SGHNT and YENEEA. The CDR3 has 16 residues. CDR3 DNA sequence: TGTGCCAGCAGCTTAGCAAAACAGACTAACTACAATGAGCAGTTCTTC. Translating gives CASSLAKQTNYNEQFF.

The gene calls are TRBV5-4 and TRBJ2-2; 8 nucleotides align to TRBD2. The V and J ends lost 4 bases and 5 bases, in that order; junction bases with no gene match: 10. Per the germline V gene, CDR1 is SGHNT and CDR2 is YYREEE (reference sequence). This CDR3 has 16 residues. CDR3 DNA sequence: TGTGCCAGCAGCCCGCAAGACGGGAGGGGGACCGGGGAGCTGTTTTTT. This sequence encodes CASSPQDGRGTGELFF.

The sample holds one count of this clone. The chain uses TRBV28 and TRBJ2-7; no definite D call. Trimming shortened V by 5 bases and J by 3 bases, and 17 bases separated the two germline ends. Germline CDR1 MDHEN, CDR2 SYDVKM. The CDR3 is made up of 15 amino acids. CDR3 nucleotides: TGTGCCAGCAGTGACGGATATGGCAGGATCTACGAGCAGTACTTC. Translation gives CASSDGYGRIYEQYF.

The chain joins TRBV7-8 to TRBJ2-5, with a tentative D call TRBD2 (5 bases). The DNA end lines up better with TRBJ2-7; the J call may be wrong. Germline V gene data show CDR1 as SGHVS and CDR2 as FQNEAQ. The CDR3 spans 15 residues. The CDR3 bases are TGTGCCAGCAGCTTAAGGGTGACGGGGAACTACGAGCAGTACTTC. Its translation is CASSLRVTGNYEQYF.

The CDR3 region is CASTGDLGATEAFF. The CDR3 bases are TGTGCCAGCACAGGTGACTTGGGAGCCACTGAAGCTTTCTTT. The V and J genes are TRBV2 and TRBJ1-1, with D unclear. The V and J ends lost 7 bases and 4 bases respectively, with 16 bases between them. CDR3 length: 14 amino acids. Per the germline V gene, CDR1 is SNHLY and CDR2 is FYNNEI.

The chain uses TRBV19 and TRBJ2-2; D is perhaps TRBD1 (5 bases). Germline CDR1 is LNHDA and CDR2 is SQIVND (reference sequence). The CDR3 extends over 14 amino acids. The V end lost 6 bases, the J end lost 2 bases, and 10 bases lay between the germline ends. The CDR3 nucleotides read TGTGCCAGTAGGGGGCTTATCAACACCGGGGAGCTGTTTTTT. Translating gives CASRGLINTGELFF.

The chain combines TRBV6-1 with TRBJ2-2, with a tentative D call TRBD1 (6 bases). Germline lookup yields CDR1 MNHNS and CDR2 SASEGT. The CDR3 contains 14 residues. V lost 6 bases and J 5 bases, leaving 13 bases between the germline ends. CDR3 amino acids: CASRTGTQTGELFF. In DNA form, the CDR3 reads TGTGCCAGCAGGACCGGGACACAGACCGGGGAGCTGTTTTTT.

V is TRBV5-1 and J is TRBJ2-2; TRBD2 agrees at 9 bases. Trimming removed 0 bases from V and 7 bases from J; junction bases left unmatched: 4. Germline V gene data show CDR1 as SGHRS and CDR2 as YFSETQ. CDR3 length equals 15 residues. CDR3 nucleotides: TGCGCCAGCAGCTTGGGGACTAGCGTGTACGGGGAGCTGTTTTTT. This gives the protein CASSLGTSVYGELFF.

The chain combines TRBV7-9 with TRBJ2-7; 7 nucleotides agree with TRBD1. V shed 3 bases, J shed 2 bases, and the junction held 4 bases outside the gene matches. From germline, CDR1 is SEHNR and CDR2 FQNEAQ (reference sequence). The CDR3 sequence is 14 residues long. In DNA form, the CDR3 reads TGTGCCAGCAGCTTCGGGACAGCCACCTACGAGCAGTACTTC. This translates into CASSFGTATYEQYF.

The genes are TRBV28 and TRBJ1-2; D gene unclear. Trimming removed 3 bases at V and 4 bases at J, with 6 bases between. CDR1 is MDHEN, CDR2 SYDVKM, per germline. CDR3 size: 12 residues. The CDR3 nucleotides are TGTGCCAGCAGTTTGGGGAGCTATGGCTACACCTTC. Translating gives CASSLGSYGYTF.

V is TRBV7-3 and J is TRBJ2-7; D is perhaps TRBD2 (5 bases). The ends were cut back, 4 bases at V and 0 bases at J, with 13 bases in the middle. Germline CDR1 SGHTA, CDR2 FQGTGA. This CDR3 is 15 amino acids long. The CDR3 bases are TGTGCCAGCAGCTCGCTAGCCGCGGACTCCTACGAGCAGTACTTC. As protein: CASSSLAADSYEQYF.

J is TRBJ1-5 and V is TRBV28, with 11 positions matching TRBD1. Looked up from germline, CDR1 is MDHEN and CDR2 is SYDVKM. With V trimmed by 6 bases and J by 6 bases, 13 bases remained unmatched. This CDR3 spans 17 amino acids. CDR3 sequence (DNA): TGTGCCAGCAGATCAGGACAGGGGGCGTCGCTGAGTCAGCCCCAGCATTTT. Protein product: CASRSGQGASLSQPQHF.

The chain is built from TRBV5-4 and TRBJ2-1, with 8 bases lining up with TRBD2. J was trimmed by 3 bases and V by 0 bases; bases with no gene match: 2. Germline CDR1 reads SGHNT; CDR2 reads YYREEE (reference sequence). This CDR3 has 15 amino acids. In DNA, the CDR3 is TGTGCCAGCAGCTTGGATACTAGCGGCTACAATGAGCAGTTCTTC. This codes for CASSLDTSGYNEQFF.

The V and J genes are TRBV6-1 and TRBJ1-2; D is undetermined. This CDR3 contains 13 residues. The germline gives CDR1 MNHNS, CDR2 SASEGT. Trimming removed 7 bases from V and 8 bases from J, with 17 bases in between. CDR3 sequence (DNA): TGTGCCAGCAACCCACCCCCGGGCAAAGGCTACACCTTC. Protein product: CASNPPPGKGYTF.

The rearrangement uses TRBV13 and TRBJ1-2; 9 positions match TRBD1. The germline CDR1 and CDR2 sequences are PRHDT and FYEKMQ (reference sequence). The CDR3 runs to 13 residues. The V and J ends lost 5 bases and 6 bases, in that order; junction bases with no gene match: 4. This chain's CDR3 is CASSKDRGDGYTF. The CDR3 coding sequence is TGTGCCAGCAGCAAGGACAGGGGAGATGGCTACACCTTC.